The 30 T cell receptor beta chains reported below all come from one sample, sequenced in a study of blood T cell repertoires in COVID-19. Assay used: immunoSEQ multiplex PCR; TCRdb lists only in-frame clones, some missing. The sample has around 260,000 clones, around 86% seen once. Sequencing was carried out using peripheral blood. Receptor source: a woman in her forties who had recovered from COVID-19.

The chain employs TRBV7-3 and TRBJ2-3, with TRBD2 identical over 9 bases. The ends lost 2 bases at V and 3 bases at J; junction bases unmatched: 6. Germline values: CDR1 SGHTA, CDR2 FQGTGA. CDR3 length: 16 residues. CDR3 residues: CASSLLPSGATDTQYF. CDR3 coding DNA: TGTGCCAGCAGCTTATTGCCTAGCGGGGCAACAGATACGCAGTATTTT.

The rearrangement links TRBV24-1 to TRBJ1-5; the match to TRBD1 covers 7 bases. Germline-derived CDR1 and CDR2 are KGHDR and SFDVKD. The CDR3 sequence is 13 residues long. Trimming took 7 bases from V and 3 from J; bases not matched to a gene: 2. CDR3 sequence (DNA): TGTGCCACCAGCGGACAGGCCAATCAGCCCCAGCATTTT. Translated, it gives CATSGQANQPQHF.

This clone has only one observation. This specimen includes other DNA sequences encoding the same CDR3. The chain employs TRBV6-5 and TRBJ2-5; 7 bases are a match to TRBD2. In germline, CDR1 is MNHEY, CDR2 SVGAGI. This CDR3 is built from 15 residues. Germline trimming cut 0 bases from V and 5 bases from J; bases unmatched to any gene: 6. CDR3 amino acids: CASSYSAGVGETQYF. The CDR3 nucleotides read TGTGCCAGCAGTTACTCCGCGGGAGTAGGGGAGACCCAGTACTTC.

This chain links TRBV3-1 (or the pseudogene TRBV3-2) with TRBJ2-2, with 10 nucleotides matching TRBD1. Germline V gene lookup returns CDR1 LGHDT and CDR2 YNNKEL (reference sequence). This CDR3 is 16 amino acids long. J gave up 1 base and V 5 bases, and 4 bases lay outside the gene matches. The CDR3 bases are TGTGCCAGCAGCTACGGGGACAGGGGGAACACCGGGGAGCTGTTTTTT. Translating it yields CASSYGDRGNTGELFF.

The chain carries TRBV9 and TRBJ2-3, with TRBD2 matching 8 bases. Germline CDR1 reads SGDLS; CDR2 reads YYNGEE. This CDR3 spans 15 amino acids. Unmatched junction bases numbered 3, after V lost 0 bases and J lost 3 bases. CDR3 amino acids: CASSVGSGSTDTQYF. CDR3 coding DNA: TGTGCCAGCAGCGTAGGGAGCGGGAGTACAGATACGCAGTATTTT.

The chain recombines TRBV15 with TRBJ1-2; a weak D match, TRBD1 (6 bases). With 4 bases removed from V and 8 bases from J, the gap between germline ends came to 14 bases. Germline V gives CDR1 LNHNV, CDR2 YYDKDF (reference sequence). CDR3 size: 13 residues. CDR3 sequence reads: CATSKAPGDGYTF. The CDR3 DNA is TGTGCCACCAGCAAAGCCCCAGGGGACGGCTACACCTTC. Supplemented by reference TRBV15 and TRBJ1-2, the full variable domain reads DAMVIQNPRYQVTQFGKPVTLSCSQTLNHNVMYWYQQKSSQAPKLLFHYYDKDFNNEADTPDNFQSRRPNTSFCFLDIRSPGLGDTAMYLCATSKAPGDGYTFGSGTRLTVV.

The V gene is TRBV7-2, the J gene TRBJ2-5; 13 bases map to TRBD2. Germline trimming cut 5 bases from V and 5 bases from J; bases unmatched to any gene: 8. This CDR3 region has 16 residues. Germline lookup yields CDR1 SGHTA and CDR2 FQGNSA. CDR3 sequence: CASSPSRTSGSETQYF. In DNA, the CDR3 is TGTGCCAGCAGCCCATCCCGGACTAGCGGGAGTGAGACCCAGTACTTC.

The gene calls are TRBV5-8 and TRBJ2-7, with 9 positions matching TRBD2. The CDR3 loop spans 15 amino acids. J was trimmed by 6 bases and V by 5 bases; bases with no gene match: 12. Germline CDR1 SGHTS, CDR2 YDEGEE. The CDR3 DNA sequence: TGTGCCAGCAGTAGGCGGGTAGCGGGAGACTTCGAGCAGTACTTC. Amino acids: CASSRRVAGDFEQYF.

This clone was seen once. The chain employs TRBV6-5 and TRBJ2-1, with D unresolved. The CDR3 sequence is 13 residues long. Trimming removed 8 bases from V and 3 bases from J, with 11 bases in between. Germline-derived CDR1 and CDR2 are MNHEY and SVGAGI. The CDR3 here is CASQSPDYNEQFF. The CDR3 DNA sequence: TGTGCCAGCCAGTCCCCTGACTACAATGAGCAGTTCTTC.

This clone was counted a single time. The rearrangement links TRBV29-1 to TRBJ2-7, with 8 bases lining up with TRBD1. Germline V gene data show CDR1 as SQVTM and CDR2 as ANQGSEA. The V and J ends lost 2 bases and 6 bases, in that order; junction bases with no gene match: 12. CDR3 length: 15 residues. The DNA for the CDR3 is TGCAGCGTTGAAATATCCGGCAGGGGGCTCTTCGAGCAGTACTTC. It specifies CSVEISGRGLFEQYF.

This clone came up a few times. The genes are TRBV2 and TRBJ2-2; possibly TRBD1 for D (5 bases). There are 16 residues in the CDR3. The V gene lost 0 bases and the J gene lost 0 bases, with 8 bases spanning the gap. Germline CDR1 reads SNHLY; CDR2 reads FYNNEI. The CDR3 region has the DNA TGTGCCAGCAGTGAAGCAAGGGGCCCGAACACCGGGGAGCTGTTTTTT. Its protein product is CASSEARGPNTGELFF.

The V call is TRBV3-1 (or the pseudogene TRBV3-2), the J call TRBJ2-7, with TRBD2 matching over 8 bases. This CDR3 contains 17 residues. The ends lost 3 bases at V and 6 bases at J; junction bases unmatched: 16. Germline V gene data show CDR1 as LGHDT and CDR2 as YNNKEL (reference sequence). For the CDR3, the DNA is TGTGCCAGCAGCCATCCCGGGGGGGCGGCTGGTGACGGCGAGCAGTACTTC. Its protein product is CASSHPGGAAGDGEQYF.

Details on this clone: Additional DNA sequences in this sample encode the identical CDR3. The V and J genes are TRBV7-9 and TRBJ1-1, with TRBD1 identical over 7 bases. The CDR3 has 14 amino acids. J lost 0 bases, V lost 4 bases, and 2 bases had no gene match. Germline values: CDR1 SEHNR, CDR2 FQNEAQ (reference sequence). CDR3 DNA: TGTGCCAGCAGCTCCGGACAGGTGAACACTGAAGCTTTCTTT. It specifies CASSSGQVNTEAFF.

The chain links TRBV7-9 to TRBJ2-1; the match to TRBD2 covers 11 bases. V was pared by 5 bases and J by 6 bases, with 6 bases of the junction left unmatched. The CDR3 runs 15 residues. CDR1 SEHNR and CDR2 FQNEAQ come from the germline V gene (reference sequence). Written as DNA, the CDR3 is TGTGCCAGCAGCCCCCTAGCGGGAGGACCCAATGAGCAGTTCTTC. Amino acids: CASSPLAGGPNEQFF.

The V call is TRBV5-1, the J call TRBJ1-5; possible D gene TRBD1, 5 bases. Germline values: CDR1 SGHRS, CDR2 YFSETQ. This CDR3 spans 15 amino acids. V was shortened by 0 bases and J by 3 bases, with 10 bases between the two germline ends. Here the CDR3 reads CASSLDAGNNQPQHF. As DNA, the CDR3 is TGCGCCAGCAGCTTGGACGCAGGGAACAATCAGCCCCAGCATTTT.

The V and J genes are TRBV7-9 and TRBJ2-7; perhaps TRBD2 as D (6 bases). CDR3 length equals 15 residues. The V end lost 1 base, the J end lost 2 bases, and 12 bases lay between the germline ends. In germline, CDR1 is SEHNR, CDR2 FQNEAQ (reference sequence). Written as DNA, the CDR3 is TGTGCCAGCAGCTTAGGGGGACTTCCACCCTACGAGCAGTACTTC. The encoded protein is CASSLGGLPPYEQYF.

The chain combines TRBV3-1 (or the pseudogene TRBV3-2) with TRBJ2-3; TRBD2 matches 10 bases. Germline-derived CDR1 and CDR2 are LGHDT and YNNKEL (reference sequence). V trimming: 5 bases; J trimming: 2 bases; junction bases outside the gene matches: 7. The CDR3 is made up of 16 amino acids. The CDR3 here is CASSVPSGRTTDTQYF. The CDR3 DNA sequence: TGTGCCAGCAGCGTTCCTAGCGGGAGAACCACAGATACGCAGTATTTT.

The rearrangement links TRBV5-8 to TRBJ2-7, with TRBD2 matching 7 bases. Germline trimming cut 2 bases from V and 3 bases from J; bases unmatched to any gene: 14. This CDR3 is 17 amino acids long. Germline V CDR1 and CDR2: SGHTS, YDEGEE. For the CDR3, the DNA is TGTGCCAGCAGCTTTGGTTGGGGAGGGGAGGGAGTCTACGAGCAGTACTTC. Translating gives CASSFGWGGEGVYEQYF. Looking up the rest from reference TRBV5-8 and TRBJ2-7 gives the full variable domain: EAGVTQSPTHLIKTRGQQATLRCSPISGHTSVYWYQQALGLGLQFLLWYDEGEERNRGNFPPRFSGRQFPNYSSELNVNALELEDSALYLCASSFGWGGEGVYEQYFGPGTRLTVT.

The CDR3 loop is CASRHRGGQGMNTEAFF. Written as DNA, the CDR3 is TGTGCCAGTAGACACAGGGGGGGACAGGGAATGAACACTGAAGCTTTCTTT. The chain is built from TRBV19 and TRBJ1-1, with 9 positions matching TRBD1. Germline CDR1 reads LNHDA; CDR2 reads SQIVND (reference sequence). CDR3 length: 17 residues. V gave up 6 bases and J gave up 0 bases; unmatched junction bases: 11. Supplemented by reference TRBV19 and TRBJ1-1, the full variable domain reads DGGITQSPKYLFRKEGQNVTLSCEQNLNHDAMYWYRQDPGQGLRLIYYSQIVNDFQKGDIAEGYSVSREKKESFPLTVTSAQKNPTAFYLCASRHRGGQGMNTEAFFGQGTRLTVV.

The chain links TRBV5-4 to TRBJ2-2; the D is unclear. V gave up 0 bases and J gave up 6 bases, with 6 bases separating them. Germline CDR1 and CDR2: SGHNT and YYREEE (reference sequence). CDR3 length: 13 amino acids. This chain's CDR3 is CASSLVQAGELFF. As DNA, the CDR3 is TGTGCCAGCAGCTTGGTCCAGGCCGGGGAGCTGTTTTTT.

The V gene is TRBV6-5, the J gene TRBJ1-4; 7 bases are shared with TRBD1. The ends lost 6 bases at V and 8 bases at J; junction bases unmatched: 9. Germline V CDR1 and CDR2: MNHEY, SVGAGI. The CDR3 length is 14 residues. The CDR3 DNA is TGTGCCAGCAGCTACGGACAGGTCGGCGAAAAACTGTTTTTT. Its protein is CASSYGQVGEKLFF.

The V and J genes are TRBV30 and TRBJ2-5, with 13 positions matching TRBD2. Per germline, CDR1 GTSNPN and CDR2 SVGIG (reference sequence). This CDR3 is 14 amino acids long. V lost 3 bases, J lost 7 bases, and 5 bases stayed unmatched. CDR3 in amino acids: CAWRGLAGPGTQYF. The CDR3 DNA reads TGTGCCTGGAGGGGACTAGCGGGACCGGGGACCCAGTACTTC.

The chain is built from TRBV5-4 and TRBJ1-1, with unresolved D. Trimming shortened V by 2 bases and J by 3 bases, and 14 bases separated the two germline ends. The germline gives CDR1 SGHNT, CDR2 YYREEE (reference sequence). There are 15 residues in the CDR3. Here the CDR3 reads CASSFGLGSYTEAFF. The CDR3 bases are TGTGCCAGCAGCTTCGGTCTGGGGAGTTACACTGAAGCTTTCTTT.

This clone occurred a few times. The V call is TRBV7-8, the J call TRBJ2-2, with D possibly TRBD1 on 6 matching bases. This CDR3 is built from 14 residues. V gave up 6 bases and J gave up 7 bases, with 15 bases separating them. Germline values: CDR1 SGHVS, CDR2 FQNEAQ. DNA of the CDR3: TGTGCCAGCAGACGTTCAGGGGCGGGCGGGGAGCTGTTTTTT. Translation gives CASRRSGAGGELFF. Full variable domain (rest looked up from reference TRBV7-8 and TRBJ2-2): GAGVSQSPRYKVAKRGQDVALRCDPISGHVSLFWYQQALGQGPEFLTYFQNEAQLDKSGLPSDRFFAERPEGSVSTLKIQRTQQEDSAVYLCASRRSGAGGELFFGEGSRLTVL.

The CDR3 loop is CASSIVMAVGTGGVDTQYF. The CDR3 DNA sequence: TGTGCCAGTAGTATCGTTATGGCGGTCGGGACAGGGGGCGTGGATACGCAGTATTTT. The chain employs TRBV19 and TRBJ2-3, with 12 nucleotides matching TRBD1. V shed 3 bases and J 6 bases; nucleotides not matched to a gene: 16. Germline CDR1 LNHDA, CDR2 SQIVND (reference sequence). The CDR3 is made up of 19 amino acids. The entire variable domain, with the rest obtained from reference TRBV19 and TRBJ2-3, is as follows: DGGITQSPKYLFRKEGQNVTLSCEQNLNHDAMYWYRQDPGQGLRLIYYSQIVNDFQKGDIAEGYSVSREKKESFPLTVTSAQKNPTAFYLCASSIVMAVGTGGVDTQYFGPGTRLTVL.

This clone has just one count. This chain connects TRBV5-1 to TRBJ2-3; 10 bases match TRBD1. CDR3 size: 19 residues. V trimming: 1 base; J trimming: 4 bases; junction bases outside the gene matches: 15. Germline CDR1 is SGHRS and CDR2 is YFSETQ. The DNA of the CDR3 is TGCGCCAGCAGCTTGAGGCCGGGACAGGGGATTAGCGGGGCAGATACGCAGTATTTT. It is translated as CASSLRPGQGISGADTQYF.

V gene TRBV6-1 combines with J gene TRBJ2-1, with 11 nucleotides matching TRBD1. This CDR3 is built from 16 residues. V trimming: 0 bases; J trimming: 8 bases; junction bases outside the gene matches: 6. CDR1 and CDR2 (germline): MNHNS, SASEGT. Here the CDR3 reads CASSEAWDRGVDEQFF. As DNA, the CDR3 is TGTGCCAGCAGTGAAGCTTGGGACAGGGGGGTGGATGAGCAGTTCTTC.

The chain couples TRBV18 to TRBJ2-5, with TRBD1 matching 7 bases. CDR1 and CDR2 (germline): KGHSH, LQKENI. The V segment lost 3 bases and the J segment 2 bases; nucleotides outside the gene matches: 15. The CDR3 covers 18 residues. CDR3 DNA sequence: TGTGCCAGCTCACCCGTTGTTCCAGGGGGATTGGAACAAGAGACCCAGTACTTC. Translation gives CASSPVVPGGLEQETQYF.

The chain couples TRBV2 to TRBJ2-1; 12 bases match TRBD1. V shed 5 bases and J 8 bases; nucleotides not matched to a gene: 13. From germline, CDR1 is SNHLY and CDR2 FYNNEI. The length of the CDR3 is 17 residues. The CDR3 nucleotides read TGTGCCAGCAGTCTCTGGGGTCCGGGACAGGGGGCCGATGAGCAGTTCTTC. Residues: CASSLWGPGQGADEQFF.

The DNA of the CDR3 is TGTGCCAGCAGCCTAACCGGGACTAGCGAATACAATGAGCAGTTCTTC. This gives the protein CASSLTGTSEYNEQFF. V is TRBV28 and J is TRBJ2-1; 10 bases fit TRBD2. CDR3 length: 16 residues. The germline gives CDR1 MDHEN, CDR2 SYDVKM. V trimming: 6 bases; J trimming: 4 bases; junction bases outside the gene matches: 9.